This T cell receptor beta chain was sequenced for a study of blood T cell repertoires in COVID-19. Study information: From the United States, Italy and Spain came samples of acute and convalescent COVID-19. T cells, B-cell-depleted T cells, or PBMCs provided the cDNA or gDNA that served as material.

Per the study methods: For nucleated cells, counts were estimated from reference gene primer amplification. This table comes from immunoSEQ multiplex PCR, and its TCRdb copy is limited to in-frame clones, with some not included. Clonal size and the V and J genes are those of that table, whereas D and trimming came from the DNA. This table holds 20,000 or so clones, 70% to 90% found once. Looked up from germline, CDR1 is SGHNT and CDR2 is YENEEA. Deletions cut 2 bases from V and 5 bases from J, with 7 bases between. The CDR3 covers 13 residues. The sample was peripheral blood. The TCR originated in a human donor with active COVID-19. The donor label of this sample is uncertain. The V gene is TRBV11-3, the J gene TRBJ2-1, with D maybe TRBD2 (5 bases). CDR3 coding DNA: TGTGCCAGCAGCTTAAGGACTGACAATGAGCAGTTCTTC. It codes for CASSLRTDNEQFF.